The 2 T cell receptor beta chains reported below all come from one sample, sequenced in a study of spatial heterogeneity in lung cancer. Time point here: sample taken at primary tumor resection. TCRdb reanalysed the 5' RACE reads using MiXCR and keeps one entry per CDR3 protein. The profile covers roughly 39,000 distinct CDR3 sequences, with around 7% appearing a single time and roughly two fifths taken by the ten largest. The sample consisted of PBMCs, taken at surgery. These receptors came from a female donor with early-stage non-small cell lung cancer.

This clonotype was observed a handful of times. The chain carries TRBV12-3 or TRBV12-4 and TRBJ1-1; D remains unclear. This CDR3 is built from 16 residues. With 4 bases removed from V and 0 bases from J, the gap between germline ends came to 15 bases. The CDR3 region has the DNA TGTGCCAGCAGTTCTTGGGAGCCCAGACTGAACACTGAAGCTTTCTTT. It translates to CASSSWEPRLNTEAFF.

This clonotype was counted only a few times. The chain links TRBV30 to TRBJ1-5; 10 bases are shared with TRBD1. The CDR3 runs to 14 residues. Germline V gives CDR1 GTSNPN, CDR2 SVGIG (reference sequence). V shed 1 base, J shed 5 bases, and the junction held 2 bases outside the gene matches. CDR3 DNA: TGTGCCTGGAGTGGGACAGGGGGGTATCAGCCCCAGCATTTT. Amino acids: CAWSGTGGYQPQHF.